The present entry profiles one TCR beta chain with its context. Which antigen it targets is not known. Per-base qualities were not stored, and no clone one base away is much larger. TCRbeta CDR3 regions were amplified from genomic DNA using the immunoSEQ Assay, a bias-controlled multiplex PCR. The authors' analysis ran thus. Within the assay, amplification of reference gene primers was used to estimate how many nucleated cells each sample contained. To quantify the absolute abundance of each unique TCRbeta CDR3 rearrangement, sequence reads were collapsed and filtered. Productive Simpson clonality was computed per sample as the square root of Simpson's diversity index over productive rearrangements. In TCRdb, the immuneACCESS table is reduced to in-frame sequences with V and J assigned. These tables do not hold every clone; where another copy was compared, an unresolved V gene accounts for under half, and the others remain unexplained. V and J calls and clone size are copied from that table; D and trimming were computed from the DNA. This sample holds about 150,000 clones; roughly 84% were observed only once. The ten largest make up around 5.4% of the sample.

At the junction V is shortened by 2 bases and J by 5 bases, with 6 bases in between. The CDR3 goes from the cysteine to the phenylalanine over 13 residues. The DNA shown is the 39-base CDR3, in frame from base 1. As encoded in the germline V gene, CDR1 is MNHEY while CDR2 is SVGAGI. This specimen belongs to a study of blood T cell repertoires in COVID-19 (dated by TCRdb to 2018 to 2021). About the full investigation: Samples covering the acute and convalescent phases of COVID-19 were provided by collaborators in the United States, Italy and Spain. Deeply sampled blood TCRbeta repertoires from subjects exposed to, actively infected with, or recovered from COVID-19 were included in the dataset. The samples were drawn from two sources: the first 160 participants of the ongoing ImmuneRACE study, and fewer than 1,500 subjects contributed by 6 global collaborators. A de-identified subject ID, COVID-19 status, age in years and sex were almost always included in the sample metadata. The repertoires were released in a freely available public database meant as a resource for research on the immune response to SARS-CoV-2. The prospective study material was composed of cDNA or gDNA derived from T cells, B-cell-depleted T cells, or PBMCs. HLA class I and class II types, where available, came from metadata supplied by the sample provider rather than from assay-based typing.

General findings and caveats noted by the study authors: Clinical and demographic metadata were provided uncurated, with the amount varying by source and participant.

Participants in the prospective study were enrolled through a virtual design, were aged roughly 18 to 100 years, and lived in fewer than 30 United States geographic areas. To assign participants to cohorts, the prospective study relied on clinical history that participants themselves reported in a screening survey and a study questionnaire. Exposed participants had been in contact with someone with a PCR-confirmed or clinician-diagnosed COVID-19 case within 2 weeks of study entry. In the prospective study, whole blood, serum and a nasopharyngeal or oropharyngeal swab were collected from each participant by mobile phlebotomists. Additional blood draws and questionnaires over an approximately two-month period could optionally be provided by prospective study participants. Before DNA extraction, prospective study blood samples were shipped either frozen or at room temperature.

This sequence originates from a woman aged 50 to 60 who had been exposed to COVID-19. Rearrangement joined TRBV6-5 to TRBJ2-2; the D gene cannot be resolved reliably. Sequencing was carried out using PBMCs or T cells enriched from blood (not recorded which). CDR3 reads: CASSYLGTGELFF. In nucleotide form, the sequence is TGTGCCAGCAGTTACCTCGGTACCGGGGAGCTGTTTTTT.